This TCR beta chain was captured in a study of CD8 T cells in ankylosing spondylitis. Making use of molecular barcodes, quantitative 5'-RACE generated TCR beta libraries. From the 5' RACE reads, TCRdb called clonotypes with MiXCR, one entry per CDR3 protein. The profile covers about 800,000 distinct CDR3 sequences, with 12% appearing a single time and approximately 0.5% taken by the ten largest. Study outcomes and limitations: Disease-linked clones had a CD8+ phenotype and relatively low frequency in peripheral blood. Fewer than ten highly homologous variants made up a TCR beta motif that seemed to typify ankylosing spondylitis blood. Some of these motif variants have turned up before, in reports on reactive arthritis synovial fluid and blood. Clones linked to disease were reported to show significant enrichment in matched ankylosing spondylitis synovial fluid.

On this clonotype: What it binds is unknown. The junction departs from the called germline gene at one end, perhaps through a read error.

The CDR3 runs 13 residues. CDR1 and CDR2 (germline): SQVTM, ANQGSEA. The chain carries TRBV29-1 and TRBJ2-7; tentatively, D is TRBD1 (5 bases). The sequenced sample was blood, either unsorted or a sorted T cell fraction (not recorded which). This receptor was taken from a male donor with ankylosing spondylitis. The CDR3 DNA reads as TGCCGCGTTGGGGCCGCGTCCTCCTACGAGCAGTACTTC. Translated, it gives CRVGAASSYEQYF.